Following are 27 T cell receptor beta chains from one sample sequenced in a study of low-dose radiotherapy and immunotherapy resistance in tumors. First-strand cDNA relied on TRAV- and TRBV-specific primers spanning alpha and beta chains. It was with a constant-region primer and a V-primer adapter that TCRs were amplified over about 20 PCR cycles. TCRdb reprocessed the reads via MiXCR and lists one record per CDR3 protein. Seen here are about 12,000 distinct CDR3 sequences, roughly 72% observed once, and the top ten hold about 3%. These TCRs come from a human donor with advanced metastatic prostate, ovarian, gallbladder or colorectal cancer (not recorded which). This table probably holds off-target reads from a library built for another chain.

The V call is TRBV24-1, the J call TRBJ1-5, with D uncertain. Germline V lookup: CDR1 KGHDR, CDR2 SFDVKD. The germline V and J ends were trimmed by 4 bases and 4 bases, with 10 bases remaining between them. This CDR3 is 14 amino acids long. CDR3 amino acids: CATSDRIGNQPQHF. CDR3 sequence (DNA): TGTGCCACCAGTGACCGGATAGGAAATCAGCCCCAGCATTTT.

V and J are TRBV11-2 and TRBJ1-1; D is undetermined. CDR3 length: 12 amino acids. Germline assignment: CDR1 SGHAT and CDR2 FQNNGV. The germline V and J ends were trimmed by 3 bases and 1 base, with 3 bases remaining between them. CDR3 nucleotide sequence: TGTGCCAGCAGCTTGAAGAACACTGAAGCTTTCTTT. Translation gives CASSLKNTEAFF. Full variable domain (rest looked up from reference TRBV11-2 and TRBJ1-1): EAGVAQSPRYKIIEKRQSVAFWCNPISGHATLYWYQQILGQGPKLLIQFQNNGVVDDSQLPKDRFSAERLKGVDSTLKIQPAKLEDSAVYLCASSLKNTEAFFGQGTRLTVV.

J is TRBJ2-1 and V is TRBV5-1, with TRBD2 as a possible D gene (6 bases). V was trimmed by 2 bases and J by 0 bases, leaving 9 bases between them. This CDR3 contains 15 residues. Germline V lookup: CDR1 SGHRS, CDR2 YFSETQ. The CDR3, as DNA: TGCGCCAGCAGCTTTGCGGGGCGCTCCTACAATGAGCAGTTCTTC. Residues: CASSFAGRSYNEQFF.

This clonotype has just one count. The rearrangement joins TRBV28 to TRBJ2-1; 8 bases are a match to TRBD1. This CDR3 is 15 amino acids long. Germline loops: CDR1 MDHEN, CDR2 SYDVKM. The V and J ends lost 6 bases and 3 bases, in that order; junction bases with no gene match: 7. The CDR3 loop is CASSPTGGNYNEQFF. The CDR3 DNA reads as TGTGCCAGCAGCCCTACAGGGGGAAACTACAATGAGCAGTTCTTC.

This clonotype was observed a handful of times. The J gene is TRBJ1-1, the V gene TRBV29-1; maybe TRBD1 (6 bases). The CDR3 covers 12 residues. Per the germline V gene, CDR1 is SQVTM and CDR2 is ANQGSEA. V was cut by 4 bases and J by 6 bases, with 12 bases left in between. The CDR3 sequence: CSVGRAGAEAFF. Written as DNA, the CDR3 is TGCAGCGTTGGTCGGGCAGGGGCTGAAGCTTTCTTT.

This clonotype was seen a few times. This chain connects TRBV6-2 or TRBV6-3 to TRBJ1-5; D may be TRBD1 (5 bases). Germline V lookup: CDR1 MNHEY, CDR2 SVGEGT. This CDR3 spans 13 amino acids. V was clipped by 10 bases and J by 1 base, with 11 bases between them. The CDR3 sequence is CATHRDSNQPQHF. The CDR3 region has the DNA TGTGCCACCCACCGGGACAGCAATCAGCCCCAGCATTTT.

The chain joins TRBV29-1 to TRBJ2-1, with D possibly matching TRBD1 (6 bases). V lost 8 bases, J lost 7 bases, and 18 bases lay in between. The germline CDR1 and CDR2 sequences are SQVTM and ANQGSEA. The CDR3 has 13 amino acids. Written as DNA, the CDR3 is TGCAGCTCAAACCGGGACACCCTAAATGAGCAGTTCTTC. Translation gives CSSNRDTLNEQFF.

In this sample, this clonotype turned up once. The chain joins TRBV29-1 to TRBJ1-2, with D unresolved. Germline values: CDR1 SQVTM, CDR2 ANQGSEA. Trimming stripped 6 bases from V and 0 bases from J, with 5 bases between. The CDR3 covers 11 residues. The chain's CDR3 is CSVTANYGYTF. CDR3 DNA: TGCAGCGTGACGGCTAACTATGGCTACACCTTC.

The table lists this clonotype with a few counts. The chain carries TRBV28 and TRBJ1-1, with TRBD1 matching 7 bases. Germline trimming cut 5 bases from V and 10 bases from J; bases unmatched to any gene: 10. This CDR3 contains 13 residues. CDR1 and CDR2 from the germline V gene are MDHEN and SYDVKM. CDR3 nucleotides: TGTGCCAGCAGTGGGGACAGTGGCCTGATAGCTTTCTTT. Protein product: CASSGDSGLIAFF.

The gene calls are TRBV20-1 and TRBJ1-1; D is undetermined. Trimming stripped 4 bases from V and 2 bases from J, with 8 bases between. The CDR3 has 12 amino acids. Germline loops: CDR1 DFQATT, CDR2 SNEGSKA (reference sequence). The CDR3 loop reads CSATNQNTEAFF. The CDR3 nucleotides are TGCAGTGCTACAAACCAAAACACTGAAGCTTTCTTT.

The J gene is TRBJ2-5, the V gene TRBV20-1, with 8 bases lining up with TRBD1. With 3 bases clipped from V and 5 bases from J, the junction kept 11 bases outside the gene matches. Per the germline V gene, CDR1 is DFQATT and CDR2 is SNEGSKA (reference sequence). The length of the CDR3 is 15 residues. CDR3 DNA: TGCAGTGCTAGGGACAGGGACAACACAAGGGAGACCCAGTACTTC. Residues: CSARDRDNTRETQYF.

The genes are TRBV19 and TRBJ2-2, with 7 bases aligning to TRBD2. The CDR3 runs to 16 residues. The V segment lost 5 bases and the J segment 0 bases; nucleotides outside the gene matches: 6. Germline V gene data show CDR1 as LNHDA and CDR2 as SQIVND (reference sequence). For the CDR3, the DNA is TGTGCCAGTAGTGCACGACTAGCAGCGAACACCGGGGAGCTGTTTTTT. Amino acid sequence: CASSARLAANTGELFF.

The chain is built from TRBV28 and TRBJ1-1, with 8 positions matching TRBD1. Germline V gives CDR1 MDHEN, CDR2 SYDVKM. V shed 5 bases, J shed 0 bases, and the junction held 11 bases outside the gene matches. The CDR3 contains 17 residues. CDR3 nucleotides: TGTGCCAGCAGTCCGGCAACAGGGGGAGGAATGAACACTGAAGCTTTCTTT. Its protein is CASSPATGGGMNTEAFF.

This clonotype occurred once. The chain carries TRBV11-1 and TRBJ2-1, with 14 bases matching TRBD2. The germline V gene encodes CDR1 SGHAT and CDR2 FQDESV (reference sequence). CDR3 size: 16 residues. With 7 bases clipped from V and 10 bases from J, the junction kept 12 bases outside the gene matches. The CDR3 DNA reads as TGTGCCAGCAAGGTAGAGGGACTAGCGGGAGTAGGGGAGCAGTTCTTC. This translates into CASKVEGLAGVGEQFF.

V is TRBV11-1 and J is TRBJ2-7, with TRBD1 matching 10 bases. This CDR3 has 13 residues. Germline V gene lookup returns CDR1 SGHAT and CDR2 FQDESV (reference sequence). Trimming removed 9 bases from V and 6 bases from J; junction bases left unmatched: 8. The CDR3 DNA is TGTGCCAGTAGCCGGGACAGGGGAACCGAGCAGTACTTC. Protein product: CASSRDRGTEQYF.

This rearrangement joins TRBV19 to TRBJ1-1; a weak D match, TRBD1 (5 bases). CDR1 and CDR2 from the germline V gene are LNHDA and SQIVND (reference sequence). Trimming removed 5 bases at V and 11 bases at J, with 18 bases between. This CDR3 spans 13 amino acids. CDR3 in DNA: TGTGCCAGTAGTTCAACAAGGGGTGTTGAGGCTTTCTTT. It translates to CASSSTRGVEAFF.

The V and J genes are TRBV6-2 or TRBV6-3 and TRBJ2-6; D unclear. Between the trimmed V and J ends, which lost 6 bases and 2 bases, there was a span of 11 bases. The CDR3 contains 15 residues. Per the germline V gene, CDR1 is MNHEY and CDR2 is SVGEGT. CDR3 DNA: TGTGCCAGCAGCTCTGACACCGCTGGGGCCAACGTCCTGACTTTC. Its translation: CASSSDTAGANVLTF.

The chain carries TRBV6-4 and TRBJ2-1; 8 bases match TRBD2. V lost 4 bases to trimming and J lost 5 bases; unmatched junction nucleotides: 4. Looked up from germline, CDR1 is MRHNA and CDR2 is SNTAGT. The CDR3 is 14 residues long. CDR3 bases: TGTGCCAGCAGTGTCACAGCGGGAGACAATGAGCAGTTCTTC. Residues: CASSVTAGDNEQFF.

The chain recombines TRBV2 with TRBJ1-2; D call uncertain. Germline loops: CDR1 SNHLY, CDR2 FYNNEI. The CDR3 is made up of 15 amino acids. V lost 3 bases and J 4 bases, leaving 15 bases between the germline ends. CDR3 amino acids: CASSDGIREFYGYTF. In DNA form, the CDR3 reads TGTGCCAGCAGTGACGGGATTCGCGAGTTCTATGGCTACACCTTC.

As to this clonotype: Germline and junction disagree at one end, which may indicate a read error. The rearrangement uses TRBV4-3 and TRBJ2-7; 14 bases line up with TRBD2. From germline, CDR1 is LGHNA and CDR2 YSLEER. This CDR3 has 16 amino acids. The DNA for the CDR3 is TGCGCCAGCAGGCAAGGCGGGACTAGCGGGAGTGACGAGCAGTACTTC. It is translated as CASRQGGTSGSDEQYF.

The chain couples TRBV12-3 or TRBV12-4 to TRBJ2-2; D possibly corresponds to TRBD1 (6 bases). V lost 5 bases and J 1 base, leaving 8 bases between the germline ends. The CDR3 is 14 amino acids. CDR3 amino acids: CASSQDRNTGELFF. The CDR3 DNA reads TGTGCCAGCAGTCAGGACAGGAACACCGGGGAGCTGTTTTTT.

This chain joins TRBV20-1 and TRBJ2-3; D not resolved. V lost 4 bases, J lost 6 bases, and 8 bases lay in between. CDR1 is DFQATT, CDR2 SNEGSKA, per germline (reference sequence). This CDR3 region has 11 residues. The DNA of the CDR3 is TGCAGTGCTACTTTCCGGGATACGCAGTATTTT. It specifies CSATFRDTQYF.

The chain has TRBV11-2 and TRBJ2-5; D is ambiguous. Per germline, CDR1 SGHAT and CDR2 FQNNGV. This CDR3 region has 14 residues. V was pared by 5 bases and J by 5 bases, with 15 bases between. This CDR3 is CASSRLLTFETQYF. The CDR3 DNA is TGTGCCAGCAGCAGGCTCTTAACGTTTGAGACCCAGTACTTC.

V and J are TRBV28 and TRBJ1-2; D call uncertain. V was cut by 10 bases and J by 0 bases, with 9 bases left in between. There are 12 residues in the CDR3. In germline, CDR1 is MDHEN, CDR2 SYDVKM. CDR3 coding DNA: TGTGCCATTGGGTCCTCTAACTATGGCTACACCTTC. It codes for CAIGSSNYGYTF.

This clonotype was observed a single time. The gene calls are TRBV20-1 and TRBJ2-6; a possible D gene is TRBD1 (6 bases). Trimming shortened V by 4 bases and J by 2 bases, and 9 bases separated the two germline ends. Germline V CDR1 and CDR2: DFQATT, SNEGSKA (reference sequence). The CDR3 length is 14 residues. CDR3 bases: TGCAGTGCTACTGAGGGGGCTGGGGCCAACGTCCTGACTTTC. It is translated as CSATEGAGANVLTF.

The rearrangement links TRBV6-8 to TRBJ1-1; D possibly corresponds to TRBD1 (6 bases). The CDR3 spans 13 residues. Germline V gene lookup returns CDR1 MNHGY and CDR2 SAAAGT. V lost 5 bases to trimming and J lost 1 base, with 8 bases between them. CDR3 sequence: CASSRQENTEAFF. The CDR3 nucleotides read TGTGCCAGCAGTAGACAGGAGAACACTGAAGCTTTCTTT.

J is TRBJ2-2 and V is TRBV7-4, with no clear D. V was cut by 1 base and J by 1 base, with 10 bases left in between. The CDR3 contains 16 residues. Germline-derived CDR1 and CDR2 are SGHVT and SQSDAQ. CDR3 nucleotide sequence: TGTGCCAGCAGCTTAGAAAGGGCGGAGAACACCGGGGAGCTGTTTTTT. This codes for CASSLERAENTGELFF.